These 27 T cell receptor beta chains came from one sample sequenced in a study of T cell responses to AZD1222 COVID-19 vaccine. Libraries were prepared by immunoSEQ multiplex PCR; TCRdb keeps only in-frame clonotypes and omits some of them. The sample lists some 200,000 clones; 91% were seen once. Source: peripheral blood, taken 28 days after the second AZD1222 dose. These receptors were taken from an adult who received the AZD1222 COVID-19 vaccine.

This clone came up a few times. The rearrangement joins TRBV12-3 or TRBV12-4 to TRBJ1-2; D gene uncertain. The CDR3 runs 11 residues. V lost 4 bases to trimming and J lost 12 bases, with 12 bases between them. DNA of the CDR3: TGTGCCAGCAGTTCCGGACGGTTTGACACCTTC. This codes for CASSSGRFDTF.

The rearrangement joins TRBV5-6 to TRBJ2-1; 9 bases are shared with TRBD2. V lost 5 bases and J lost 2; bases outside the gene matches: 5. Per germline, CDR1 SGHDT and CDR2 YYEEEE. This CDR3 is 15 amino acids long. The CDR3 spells CASRPAGGPYNEQFF. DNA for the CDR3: TGTGCCAGCAGACCGGCGGGAGGGCCCTACAATGAGCAGTTCTTC. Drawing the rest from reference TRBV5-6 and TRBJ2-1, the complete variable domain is DAGVTQSPTHLIKTRGQQVTLRCSPKSGHDTVSWYQQALGQGPQFIFQYYEEEERQRGNFPDRFSGHQFPNYSSELNVNALLLGDSALYLCASRPAGGPYNEQFFGPGTRLTVL.

CDR3 coding DNA: TGTGCCATCAGACGAACCTCGGGGGGATACAATGAGCAGTTCTTC. Its protein product is CAIRRTSGGYNEQFF. This chain links TRBV10-3 with TRBJ2-1; 7 bases are shared with TRBD2. The CDR3 is 15 residues long. CDR1 is ENHRY and CDR2 is SYGVKD in the germline V gene. V lost 6 bases and J lost 4; bases outside the gene matches: 9.

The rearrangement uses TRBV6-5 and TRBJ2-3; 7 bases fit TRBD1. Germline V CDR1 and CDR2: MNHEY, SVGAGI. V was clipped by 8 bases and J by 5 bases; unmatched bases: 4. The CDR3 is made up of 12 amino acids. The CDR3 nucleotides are TGTGCCAGCGGACAGGTCCTAGATACGCAGTATTTT. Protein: CASGQVLDTQYF.

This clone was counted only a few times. In nucleotides, the CDR3 is TGTGCCAGCAGTTACTCGACAGGGGGCTATGGCTACACCTTC. Translated: CASSYSTGGYGYTF. J is TRBJ1-2 and V is TRBV6-6, with 9 bases aligning to TRBD1. Germline CDR1 MNHNY, CDR2 SVGAGI (reference sequence). V lost 0 bases and J lost 4; bases outside the gene matches: 0. CDR3 size: 14 residues.

CDR3: CASSFRPGSIEKLFF. CDR3 DNA: TGTGCCAGCAGCTTTAGACCAGGGTCGATAGAAAAACTGTTTTTT. This chain links TRBV11-3 with TRBJ1-4, with D possibly being TRBD1 (5 bases). Germline CDR1 is SGHNT and CDR2 is YENEEA. The CDR3 runs to 15 residues. V was shortened by 3 bases and J by 8 bases, with 16 bases between the two germline ends.

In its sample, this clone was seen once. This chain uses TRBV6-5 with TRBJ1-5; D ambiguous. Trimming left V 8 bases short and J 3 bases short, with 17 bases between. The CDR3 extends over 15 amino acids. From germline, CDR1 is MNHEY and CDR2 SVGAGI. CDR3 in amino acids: CASAALRANNQPQHF. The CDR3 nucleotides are TGTGCCAGCGCCGCCCTGCGGGCGAACAATCAGCCCCAGCATTTT.

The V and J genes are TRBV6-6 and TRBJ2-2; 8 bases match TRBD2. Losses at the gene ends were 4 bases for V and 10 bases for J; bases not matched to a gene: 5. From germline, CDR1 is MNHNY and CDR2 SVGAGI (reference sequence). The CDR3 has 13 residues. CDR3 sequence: CASSFVAGSELFF. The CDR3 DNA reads TGTGCCAGCAGTTTCGTAGCGGGATCGGAGCTGTTTTTT.

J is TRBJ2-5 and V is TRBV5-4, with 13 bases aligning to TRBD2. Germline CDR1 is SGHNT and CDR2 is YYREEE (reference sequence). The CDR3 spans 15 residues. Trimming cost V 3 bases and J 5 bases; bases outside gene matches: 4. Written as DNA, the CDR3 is TGTGCCAGCAGCTCGGGGACTAGCGGGACGGAGACCCAGTACTTC. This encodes CASSSGTSGTETQYF.

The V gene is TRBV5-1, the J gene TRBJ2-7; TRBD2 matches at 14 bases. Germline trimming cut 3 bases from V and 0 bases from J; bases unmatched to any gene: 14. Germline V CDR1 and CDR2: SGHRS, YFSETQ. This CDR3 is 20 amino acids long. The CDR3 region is CASSSRGTSGSSLRSYEQYF. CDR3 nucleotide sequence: TGCGCCAGCAGCTCCCGGGGGACTAGCGGGAGTTCCCTTCGCTCCTACGAGCAGTACTTC.

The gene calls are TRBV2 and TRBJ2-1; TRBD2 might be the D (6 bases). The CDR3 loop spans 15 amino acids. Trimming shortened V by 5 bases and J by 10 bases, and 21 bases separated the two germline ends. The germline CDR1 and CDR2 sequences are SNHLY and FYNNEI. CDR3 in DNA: TGTGCCAGCAGTCGTGACGGGAGTCTGTTCGGCGAGCAGTTCTTC. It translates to CASSRDGSLFGEQFF.

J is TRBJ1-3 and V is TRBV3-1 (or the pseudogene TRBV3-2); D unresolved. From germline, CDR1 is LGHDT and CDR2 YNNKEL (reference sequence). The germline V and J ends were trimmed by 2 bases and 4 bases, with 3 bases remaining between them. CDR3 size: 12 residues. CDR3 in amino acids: CASSQTGNTIYF. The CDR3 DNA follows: TGTGCCAGCAGCCAAACAGGAAACACCATATATTTT.

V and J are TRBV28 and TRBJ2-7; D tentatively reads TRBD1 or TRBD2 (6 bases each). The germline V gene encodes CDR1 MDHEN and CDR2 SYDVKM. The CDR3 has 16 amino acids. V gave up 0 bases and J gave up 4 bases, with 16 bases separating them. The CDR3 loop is CASSLWGGRVSYEQYF. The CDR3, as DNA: TGTGCCAGCAGTTTATGGGGGGGCAGGGTGAGTTACGAGCAGTACTTC.

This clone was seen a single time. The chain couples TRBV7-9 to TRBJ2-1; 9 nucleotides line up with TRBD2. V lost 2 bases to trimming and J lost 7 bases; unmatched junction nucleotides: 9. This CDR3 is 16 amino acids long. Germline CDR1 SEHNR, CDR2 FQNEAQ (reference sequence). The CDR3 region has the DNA TGTGCCAGCAGCTTAAGCGGGAGGAAGGGGTTGAATGAGCAGTTCTTC. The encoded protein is CASSLSGRKGLNEQFF.

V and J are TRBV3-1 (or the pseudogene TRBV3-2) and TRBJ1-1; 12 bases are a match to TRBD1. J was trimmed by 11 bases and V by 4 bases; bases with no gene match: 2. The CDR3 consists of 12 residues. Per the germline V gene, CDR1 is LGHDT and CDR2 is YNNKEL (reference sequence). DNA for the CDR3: TGTGCCAGCAGCCCGGGACAGGGGGCGGCTTTCTTT. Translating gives CASSPGQGAAFF.

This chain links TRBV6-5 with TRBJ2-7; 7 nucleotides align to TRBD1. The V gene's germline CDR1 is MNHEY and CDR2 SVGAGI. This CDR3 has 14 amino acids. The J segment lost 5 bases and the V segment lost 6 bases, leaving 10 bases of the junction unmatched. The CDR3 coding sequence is TGTGCCAGCAGCACGGGACAGTATGTTCACGAGCAGTACTTC. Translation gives CASSTGQYVHEQYF.

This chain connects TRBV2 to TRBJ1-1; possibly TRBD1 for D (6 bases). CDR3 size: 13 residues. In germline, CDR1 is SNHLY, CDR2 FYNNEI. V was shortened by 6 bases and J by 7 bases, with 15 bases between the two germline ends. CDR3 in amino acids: CASSPDRTGEAFF. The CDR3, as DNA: TGTGCCAGCAGCCCCGACAGGACTGGTGAAGCTTTCTTT.

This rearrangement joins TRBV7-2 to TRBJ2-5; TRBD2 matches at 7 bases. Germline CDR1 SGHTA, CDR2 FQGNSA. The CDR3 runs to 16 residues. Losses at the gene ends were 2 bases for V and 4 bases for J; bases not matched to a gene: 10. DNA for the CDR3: TGTGCCAGCAGCTTAAATCCCCCGGGGGGTGGAGAGACCCAGTACTTC. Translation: CASSLNPPGGGETQYF.

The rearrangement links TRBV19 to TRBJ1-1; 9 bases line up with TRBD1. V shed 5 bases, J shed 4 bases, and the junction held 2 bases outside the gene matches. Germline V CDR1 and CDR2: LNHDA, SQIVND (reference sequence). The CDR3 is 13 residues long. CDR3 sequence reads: CASSHRGPTEAFF. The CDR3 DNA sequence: TGTGCCAGTAGTCACAGGGGGCCCACTGAAGCTTTCTTT.

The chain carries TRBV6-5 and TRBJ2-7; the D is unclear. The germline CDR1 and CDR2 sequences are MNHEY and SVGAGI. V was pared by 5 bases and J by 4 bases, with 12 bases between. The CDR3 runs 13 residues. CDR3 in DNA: TGTGCCAGCAGTATGGGTGCTTGGTACGAGCAGTACTTC. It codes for CASSMGAWYEQYF.

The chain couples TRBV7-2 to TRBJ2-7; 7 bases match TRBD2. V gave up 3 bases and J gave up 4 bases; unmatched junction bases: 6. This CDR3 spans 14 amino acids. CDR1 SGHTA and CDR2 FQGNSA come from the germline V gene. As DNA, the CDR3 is TGTGCCAGCAGCTTGGTGGGGCGGGGGTACGAGCAGTACTTC. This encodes CASSLVGRGYEQYF. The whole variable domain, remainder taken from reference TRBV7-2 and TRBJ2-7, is GAGVSQSPSNKVTEKGKDVELRCDPISGHTALYWYRQSLGQGLEFLIYFQGNSAPDKSGLPSDRFSAERTGGSVSTLTIQRTQQEDSAVYLCASSLVGRGYEQYFGPGTRLTVT.

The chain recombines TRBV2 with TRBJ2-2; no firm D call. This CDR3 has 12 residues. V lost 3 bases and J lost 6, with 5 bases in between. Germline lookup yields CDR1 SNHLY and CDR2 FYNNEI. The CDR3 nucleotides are TGTGCCAGCAGTGAGGGCGCCGGGGAGCTGTTTTTT. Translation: CASSEGAGELFF.

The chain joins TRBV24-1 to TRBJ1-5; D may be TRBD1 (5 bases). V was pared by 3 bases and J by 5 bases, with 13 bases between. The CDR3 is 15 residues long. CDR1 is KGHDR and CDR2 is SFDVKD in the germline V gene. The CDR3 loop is CATSDPSGGDQPQHF. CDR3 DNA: TGTGCCACCAGTGATCCCAGCGGGGGGGATCAGCCCCAGCATTTT.

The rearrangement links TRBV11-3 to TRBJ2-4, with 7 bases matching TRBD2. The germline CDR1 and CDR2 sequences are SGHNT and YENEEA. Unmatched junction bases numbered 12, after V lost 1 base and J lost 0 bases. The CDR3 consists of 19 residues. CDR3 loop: CASSLGGLTSSLAKNIQYF. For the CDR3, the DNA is TGTGCCAGCAGCTTAGGGGGATTGACTAGCTCCTTAGCCAAAAACATTCAGTACTTC.

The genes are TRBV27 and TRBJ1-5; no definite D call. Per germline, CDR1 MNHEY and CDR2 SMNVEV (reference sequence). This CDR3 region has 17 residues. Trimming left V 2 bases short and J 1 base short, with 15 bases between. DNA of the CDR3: TGTGCCAGCAGTTTAGTCGGTTGGGGTCGGAGCAATCAGCCCCAGCATTTT. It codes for CASSLVGWGRSNQPQHF.

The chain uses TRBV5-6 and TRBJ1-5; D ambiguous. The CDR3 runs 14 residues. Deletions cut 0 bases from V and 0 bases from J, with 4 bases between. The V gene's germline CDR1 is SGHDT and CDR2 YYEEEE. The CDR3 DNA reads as TGTGCCAGCAGCTTGGGACTTAGCAATCAGCCCCAGCATTTT. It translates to CASSLGLSNQPQHF.

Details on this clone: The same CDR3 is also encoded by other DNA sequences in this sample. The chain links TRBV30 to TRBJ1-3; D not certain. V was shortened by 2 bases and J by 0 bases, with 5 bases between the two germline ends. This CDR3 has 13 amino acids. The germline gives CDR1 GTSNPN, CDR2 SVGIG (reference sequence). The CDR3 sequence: CAWSQSSGNTIYF. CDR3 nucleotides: TGTGCCTGGAGTCAGAGCTCTGGAAACACCATATATTTT.